These 6 T cell receptor beta chains were sequenced from one sample in a study of blood T cells in healthy people across ages. The second PCR ran roughly 6 to 11 cycles with a sample-barcoded 5' primer and J-beta primers. Each CDR3 protein is one row after TCRdb ran MiXCR on the 5' RACE reads. The sample consists of 800,000 to 950,000 distinct CDR3 sequences, 36% of them appearing once. Sequencing used blood. The receptors shown here come from a man between 18 and 29 years old in good health.

The chain combines TRBV7-2 with TRBJ2-2, with 8 bases matching TRBD2. V gave up 7 bases and J gave up 4 bases; unmatched junction bases: 8. This CDR3 is 15 amino acids long. Per germline, CDR1 SGHTA and CDR2 FQGNSA. The CDR3, as DNA: TGTGCCAGCAACGGGGGGGGCGTGGGCACCGGGGAGCTGTTTTTT. As protein: CASNGGGVGTGELFF. The whole variable domain, filled in from reference TRBV7-2 and TRBJ2-2, reads GAGVSQSPSNKVTEKGKDVELRCDPISGHTALYWYRQSLGQGLEFLIYFQGNSAPDKSGLPSDRFSAERTGGSVSTLTIQRTQQEDSAVYLCASNGGGVGTGELFFGEGSRLTVL.

The V and J genes are TRBV5-1 and TRBJ2-1; the D gene is possibly TRBD2 (5 bases). Germline CDR1 is SGHRS and CDR2 is YFSETQ. Between the trimmed V and J ends, which lost 1 base and 8 bases, there was a span of 13 bases. This CDR3 is built from 14 residues. In DNA, the CDR3 is TGCGCCAGCAGCTTGAGTCTAGCTGAGCATGAGCAGTTCTTC. It codes for CASSLSLAEHEQFF.

The chain joins TRBV19 to TRBJ1-1; D remains ambiguous. Trimming took off 2 bases at V and 6 bases at J, with 10 bases between the two ends. Germline CDR1 is LNHDA and CDR2 is SQIVND (reference sequence). CDR3 length equals 13 residues. CDR3 nucleotides: TGTGCCAGTAGTATACGGACCGGGGCTGAAGCTTTCTTT. This codes for CASSIRTGAEAFF. The variable domain in full, completed from reference TRBV19 and TRBJ1-1, reads DGGITQSPKYLFRKEGQNVTLSCEQNLNHDAMYWYRQDPGQGLRLIYYSQIVNDFQKGDIAEGYSVSREKKESFPLTVTSAQKNPTAFYLCASSIRTGAEAFFGQGTRLTVV.

There are a few counts of this clonotype. The chain joins TRBV7-9 to TRBJ2-3; D not resolved. CDR1 is SEHNR and CDR2 is FQNEAQ in the germline V gene (reference sequence). V was shortened by 0 bases and J by 0 bases, with 7 bases between the two germline ends. The CDR3 consists of 15 residues. This CDR3 reads CASSLARDSTDTQYF. CDR3 sequence (DNA): TGTGCCAGCAGCTTAGCCCGAGATAGCACAGATACGCAGTATTTT.

This clonotype has more than one count but fewer than ten. The V call is TRBV7-2, the J call TRBJ1-5, with D hard to call. Per the germline V gene, CDR1 is SGHTA and CDR2 is FQGNSA. This CDR3 is built from 15 residues. The V end was cut by 1 base, the J end by 3 bases, with 10 bases between. CDR3: CASSLVNSPNQPQHF. As DNA, the CDR3 is TGTGCCAGCAGCTTAGTGAACAGCCCCAATCAGCCCCAGCATTTT. Full variable domain (outside the CDR3, taken from reference TRBV7-2 and TRBJ1-5): GAGVSQSPSNKVTEKGKDVELRCDPISGHTALYWYRQSLGQGLEFLIYFQGNSAPDKSGLPSDRFSAERTGGSVSTLTIQRTQQEDSAVYLCASSLVNSPNQPQHFGDGTRLSIL.

The chain combines TRBV11-2 with TRBJ2-7; D gene uncertain. Germline V gene lookup returns CDR1 SGHAT and CDR2 FQNNGV. The ends were cut back, 1 base at V and 7 bases at J, with 11 bases in the middle. This CDR3 contains 13 residues. The CDR3 region has the DNA TGTGCCAGCAGCTTAGTAGGGTCTAGGGAGCAGTACTTC. This translates into CASSLVGSREQYF.